This TCR beta chain was documented in a study of blood T cell repertoires in COVID-19. The wider study: There were acute and convalescent COVID-19 samples, and they came from the United States, Italy and Spain.

Original handling: Estimates of nucleated cell counts were drawn from the amplification of reference gene primers. Clones were read by immunoSEQ multiplex PCR, and TCRdb kept only the in-frame ones, dropping some. The DNA was the basis for D and trimming; V, J and clone size are from that table. The sample yields approximately 380,000 clones, less than 85% seen once. The source is a woman under 30 with acute or convalescent COVID-19. Sequencing was carried out using peripheral blood.

The CDR3: CASSVVGAGELFF. The CDR3 region has the DNA TGTGCCAGCAGCGTAGTCGGGGCCGGGGAGCTGTTTTTT. The chain has TRBV9 and TRBJ2-2; TRBD2 is a possible D gene (5 bases). V gave up 0 bases and J gave up 6 bases, with 6 bases separating them. Germline CDR1 reads SGDLS; CDR2 reads YYNGEE. The CDR3 contains 13 residues. Looking up the rest from reference TRBV9 and TRBJ2-2 gives the full variable domain: DSGVTQTPKHLITATGQRVTLRCSPRSGDLSVYWYQQSLDQGLQFLIQYYNGEERAKGNILERFSAQQFPDLHSELNLSSLELGDSALYFCASSVVGAGELFFGEGSRLTVL.